The 27 T cell receptor beta chains below come from one sample, sequenced in a study of regulatory T cells in long-lasting Graves disease. The sample's time point: persistent/refractory GD, antithyroid drugs over 5 years with positive TRAb. The TCR library was prepared using RNA isolated from PBMCs. Construction of the TCR beta libraries employed iRepertoire HTBI primers in conjunction with Arm-PCR of CDR3 regions. TCRdb redid the calling of the multiplex PCR reads with MiXCR, one entry per CDR3 protein. This table has some 450,000 distinct CDR3 sequences, less than 25% appearing once. The sequencing here drew on peripheral blood mononuclear cells (PBMCs), taken when the disease was refractory, from a patient treated with antithyroid drugs. The receptors here all came from a female donor with Graves disease.

This chain uses TRBV9 with TRBJ2-6, with 8 bases matching TRBD2. J was trimmed by 3 bases and V by 0 bases; bases with no gene match: 14. The germline gives CDR1 SGDLS, CDR2 YYNGEE. CDR3 length equals 20 residues. The CDR3 nucleotides are TGTGCCAGCAGCGTAGACCCTCCGCGGGAGCGGGGGTTTGGGGCCAACGTCCTGACTTTC. It codes for CASSVDPPRERGFGANVLTF.

The genes are TRBV29-1 and TRBJ2-4; D is possibly TRBD2 (5 bases). The V end was cut by 6 bases, the J end by 0 bases, with 12 bases between. The length of the CDR3 is 14 residues. Germline V gives CDR1 SQVTM, CDR2 ANQGSEA. The CDR3 DNA is TGCAGCGTGAGAGCGGATCTAGCCAAAAACATTCAGTACTTC. It is translated as CSVRADLAKNIQYF.

This sequence joins TRBV4-3 and TRBJ2-7; D is perhaps TRBD1 (8 bases). In germline, CDR1 is LGHNA, CDR2 YSLEER. The germline V and J ends were trimmed by 4 bases and 6 bases, with 16 bases remaining between them. The CDR3 totals 14 residues. The CDR3 is CASSLHRGEGEQYF. CDR3 DNA: TGCGCCAGCAGCCTGCACAGGGGGGAGGGCGAGCAGTACTTC.

This clonotype was seen a few times. The CDR3 DNA reads as TGTGCCAGCAGTGAAATAGGTGGCAGAGGAAGAAACAATGAGCAGTTCTTC. Residues: CASSEIGGRGRNNEQFF. The gene calls are TRBV2 and TRBJ2-1; D unresolved. V lost 2 bases and J lost 5, with 19 bases in between. The CDR3 length is 17 residues. The germline gives CDR1 SNHLY, CDR2 FYNNEI.

The rearrangement joins TRBV10-3 to TRBJ2-1, with 8 bases identical to TRBD1. CDR3 size: 12 residues. Germline V CDR1 and CDR2: ENHRY, SYGVKD. Trimming at V came to 6 bases and at J to 10 bases, leaving 5 bases not matched to a gene. In nucleotides, the CDR3 is TGTGCCATCAGAAAGACAGGGGACGAGCAGTTCTTC. Translated, it gives CAIRKTGDEQFF.

This clonotype occurred many times. The rearrangement joins TRBV12-3 or TRBV12-4 to TRBJ1-2; D is ambiguous. The V and J ends lost 7 bases and 2 bases respectively, with 11 bases between them. The CDR3 length is 13 residues. In DNA, the CDR3 is TGTGCCAGCACTGGGGTAGAAAACTATGGCTACACCTTC. Translation: CASTGVENYGYTF.

This clonotype appeared a few times. The rearrangement links TRBV20-1 to TRBJ2-7, with D perhaps matching TRBD1 (7 bases). Trimming removed 3 bases at V and 0 bases at J, with 15 bases between. Germline V CDR1 and CDR2: DFQATT, SNEGSKA (reference sequence). CDR3 length: 15 amino acids. CDR3 in DNA: TGCAGTGCTAGGGCGGGACAGTTCATCTCCTACGAGCAGTACTTC. Protein product: CSARAGQFISYEQYF.

This clonotype has a count of ten or more. This rearrangement joins TRBV6-1 to TRBJ1-2; TRBD1 might be the D (6 bases). CDR1 and CDR2 (germline): MNHNS, SASEGT. Trimming shortened V by 3 bases and J by 0 bases, and 11 bases separated the two germline ends. CDR3 length equals 15 residues. CDR3 sequence (DNA): TGTGCCAGCAGTGACGGGACAACTACTAACTATGGCTACACCTTC. This encodes CASSDGTTTNYGYTF.

This clonotype was found a few times. The chain joins TRBV3-1 to TRBJ2-6; tentatively, D is TRBD2 (5 bases). Germline assignment: CDR1 LGHDT and CDR2 YNNKEL (reference sequence). V lost 6 bases, J lost 0 bases, and 15 bases lay in between. The CDR3 loop spans 17 amino acids. CDR3 in DNA: TGTGCCAGCAGGGGGATAAGGACTCCCTCTGGGGCCAACGTCCTGACTTTC. Residues: CASRGIRTPSGANVLTF.

In its sample, this clonotype was seen many times. The chain employs TRBV28 and TRBJ2-5; D possibly corresponds to TRBD1 (8 bases). Looked up from germline, CDR1 is MDHEN and CDR2 is SYDVKM. The CDR3 has 14 amino acids. V lost 3 bases and J 5 bases, leaving 13 bases between the germline ends. The CDR3 bases are TGTGCCAGCAGTTTGCAACAGGGGGGGGAGACCCAGTACTTC. Translation: CASSLQQGGETQYF. Variable domain in full (rest from reference TRBV28 and TRBJ2-5): DVKVTQSSRYLVKRTGEKVFLECVQDMDHENMFWYRQDPGLGLRLIYFSYDVKMKEKGDIPEGYSVSREKKERFSLILESASTNQTSMYLCASSLQQGGETQYFGPGTRLLVL.

The V gene is TRBV19, the J gene TRBJ1-2; D is ambiguous. CDR3 size: 12 residues. Trimming left V 6 bases short and J 4 bases short, with 9 bases between. Looked up from germline, CDR1 is LNHDA and CDR2 is SQIVND (reference sequence). CDR3 sequence: CASRRGIYGYTF. Here the CDR3 DNA reads TGTGCCAGTAGGCGGGGAATCTATGGCTACACCTTC.

This chain joins TRBV5-1 and TRBJ2-7, with no clear D. Trimming left V 2 bases short and J 6 bases short, with 18 bases between. CDR1 SGHRS and CDR2 YFSETQ come from the germline V gene. The CDR3 totals 15 residues. This CDR3 is CASSFPQAMSPEQYF. The CDR3 nucleotides are TGCGCCAGCAGCTTTCCCCAGGCCATGTCTCCCGAGCAGTACTTC.

The chain is built from TRBV19 and TRBJ2-4, with 12 bases fitting TRBD1. V trimming: 1 base; J trimming: 1 base; junction bases outside the gene matches: 11. From germline, CDR1 is LNHDA and CDR2 SQIVND (reference sequence). The CDR3 consists of 20 residues. The chain's CDR3 is CASSIAPGTGGPWAKNIQYF. The CDR3, as DNA: TGTGCCAGTAGTATAGCCCCCGGGACAGGGGGCCCGTGGGCCAAAAACATTCAGTACTTC. Filled out from reference TRBV19 and TRBJ2-4, the complete variable domain reads DGGITQSPKYLFRKEGQNVTLSCEQNLNHDAMYWYRQDPGQGLRLIYYSQIVNDFQKGDIAEGYSVSREKKESFPLTVTSAQKNPTAFYLCASSIAPGTGGPWAKNIQYFGAGTRLSVL.

The table lists this clonotype with many counts. The V gene is TRBV28, the J gene TRBJ2-4; a possible D gene is TRBD2 (6 bases). V was trimmed by 10 bases and J by 0 bases, leaving 16 bases between them. The CDR3 spans 15 residues. Germline V gene sequence: CDR1 MDHEN, CDR2 SYDVKM. CDR3 coding DNA: TGTGCCACCGCGGGGCGGACCGTAGCCAAAAACATTCAGTACTTC. The encoded protein is CATAGRTVAKNIQYF.

The chain employs TRBV3-1 and TRBJ2-1, with D possibly being TRBD1 (5 bases). Trimming left V 4 bases short and J 2 bases short, with 12 bases between. Germline values: CDR1 LGHDT, CDR2 YNNKEL (reference sequence). The CDR3 loop spans 15 amino acids. CDR3 sequence (DNA): TGTGCCAGCAGCCGGACATCATTTCCCTACAATGAGCAGTTCTTC. Its translation: CASSRTSFPYNEQFF.

The CDR3 DNA is TGTGCCAGCAGCTCCTCCCCCCACAGGGGGCTATTGGACAATGAGCAGTTCTTC. Protein: CASSSSPHRGLLDNEQFF. V gene TRBV7-3 combines with J gene TRBJ2-1, with 9 positions matching TRBD1. The V and J ends lost 4 bases and 5 bases, in that order; junction bases with no gene match: 15. The CDR3 has 18 amino acids. CDR1 is SGHTA, CDR2 FQGTGA, per germline.

This clonotype was seen repeatedly, ten times or more. The chain couples TRBV7-2 to TRBJ2-1; TRBD1 matches 7 bases. V lost 5 bases, J lost 9 bases, and 10 bases stayed unmatched. From germline, CDR1 is SGHTA and CDR2 FQGNSA. This CDR3 comprises 14 residues. CDR3 bases: TGTGCCAGCAGCCCCGGGACAGTCTCCGGTGAGCAGTTCTTC. Its translation is CASSPGTVSGEQFF.

A remark on this clonotype: Just one base apart from a much larger clone, this may be a read error. This chain connects TRBV5-1 to TRBJ2-4; TRBD1 aligns across 8 bases. The CDR3 is 15 residues long. Germline CDR1 and CDR2: SGHRS and YFSETQ. CDR3 DNA sequence: TGCGTCAGCAGCGTTACCGGGACAGGCGGGAACATTCAGTACTTC. It encodes CVSSVTGTGGNIQYF.

Regarding this clonotype: This CDR3 fails to terminate in the conserved phenylalanine or tryptophan, so it likely reflects a read error. The chain combines TRBV20-1 with TRBJ1-5; a weak D match, TRBD1 (5 bases). CDR3 length: 16 residues. V was clipped by 1 base and J by 2 bases, with 15 bases between them. Germline V gives CDR1 DFQATT, CDR2 SNEGSKA (reference sequence). CDR3 coding DNA: TGCAGTGCTAGAGTGGGGGAATTTGTTGGCAATCAGCCCCAGCATTCT. Encoded protein: CSARVGEFVGNQPQHS.

This clonotype was seen a few times. The V gene is TRBV4-2, the J gene TRBJ2-5, with 7 bases fitting TRBD2. This CDR3 has 16 amino acids. After removal of 3 bases from V and 2 bases from J, the junction contained 9 bases not matched to a gene. CDR1 and CDR2 from the germline V gene are LGHNA and YNFKEQ. CDR3 loop: CASSQHAGDPQETQYF. CDR3 in DNA: TGTGCCAGCAGCCAGCACGCGGGGGACCCTCAAGAGACCCAGTACTTC.

This clonotype was seen once. At one of its ends the junction is not consistent with the germline gene, which may arise from a read error. V gene TRBV6-9 combines with J gene TRBJ1-2; D is uncertain. Germline V gene sequence: CDR1 MNHGY, CDR2 SVAAGI. The length of the CDR3 is 13 residues. The CDR3 protein is CASSYYSNSGYTF. CDR3 coding DNA: TGTGCCAGCAGTTACTATTCTAACTCTGGCTACACCTTC.

This sequence joins TRBV29-1 and TRBJ2-7; unclear D gene. Per the germline V gene, CDR1 is SQVTM and CDR2 is ANQGSEA. There are 14 residues in the CDR3. Trimming stripped 1 base from V and 0 bases from J, with 10 bases between. CDR3 coding DNA: TGCAGCGTTGAAGGCTCGGAGAGCTCCTACGAGCAGTACTTC. Protein: CSVEGSESSYEQYF.

The rearrangement joins TRBV5-8 to TRBJ1-5; TRBD1 agrees at 7 bases. CDR1 is SGHTS, CDR2 YDEGEE, per germline. Trimming at V came to 0 bases and at J to 2 bases, leaving 8 bases not matched to a gene. The CDR3 spans 17 residues. CDR3 residues: CASSLGTGPSGNQPQHF. The DNA for the CDR3 is TGTGCCAGCAGCTTGGGGACAGGACCTTCTGGCAATCAGCCCCAGCATTTT. Complete variable domain (other parts from reference TRBV5-8 and TRBJ1-5): EAGVTQSPTHLIKTRGQQATLRCSPISGHTSVYWYQQALGLGLQFLLWYDEGEERNRGNFPPRFSGRQFPNYSSELNVNALELEDSALYLCASSLGTGPSGNQPQHFGDGTRLSIL.

This clonotype showed up many times. The chain has TRBV20-1 and TRBJ2-5; 7 bases fit TRBD2. Germline-derived CDR1 and CDR2 are DFQATT and SNEGSKA (reference sequence). The CDR3 totals 15 residues. Germline trimming cut 6 bases from V and 2 bases from J; bases unmatched to any gene: 12. CDR3 amino acids: CSASQGRGVQETQYF. The CDR3 DNA sequence: TGCAGTGCGTCACAAGGTCGGGGGGTACAAGAGACCCAGTACTTC.

The chain carries TRBV6-1 and TRBJ1-3; D perhaps matches TRBD1 (5 bases). CDR1 MNHNS and CDR2 SASEGT come from the germline V gene. The V end lost 8 bases, the J end lost 2 bases, and 16 bases lay between the germline ends. The CDR3 runs 15 residues. In DNA, the CDR3 is TGTGCCAGCGGACCCAGGGCAATTGCTGGAAACACCATATATTTT. Protein product: CASGPRAIAGNTIYF.

This clonotype was recorded a few times. At one end the junction does not follow the germline gene, possibly because of a read error. This chain joins TRBV29-1 and TRBJ1-2; D call uncertain. Germline CDR1 reads SQVTM; CDR2 reads ANQGSEA. CDR3 size: 8 residues. This chain's CDR3 is CSVEDTGF. CDR3 DNA sequence: TGCAGCGTTGAAGATACGGGCTTC.

In this sample, this clonotype turned up many times. This chain uses TRBV28 with TRBJ1-1, with 8 bases lining up with TRBD1. From germline, CDR1 is MDHEN and CDR2 SYDVKM. Losses at the gene ends were 8 bases for V and 3 bases for J; bases not matched to a gene: 14. The CDR3 sequence is 16 residues long. In DNA, the CDR3 is TGTGCCAGCCGCGGATCCGGGACAGGAGGATACACTGAAGCTTTCTTT. Translated, it gives CASRGSGTGGYTEAFF.